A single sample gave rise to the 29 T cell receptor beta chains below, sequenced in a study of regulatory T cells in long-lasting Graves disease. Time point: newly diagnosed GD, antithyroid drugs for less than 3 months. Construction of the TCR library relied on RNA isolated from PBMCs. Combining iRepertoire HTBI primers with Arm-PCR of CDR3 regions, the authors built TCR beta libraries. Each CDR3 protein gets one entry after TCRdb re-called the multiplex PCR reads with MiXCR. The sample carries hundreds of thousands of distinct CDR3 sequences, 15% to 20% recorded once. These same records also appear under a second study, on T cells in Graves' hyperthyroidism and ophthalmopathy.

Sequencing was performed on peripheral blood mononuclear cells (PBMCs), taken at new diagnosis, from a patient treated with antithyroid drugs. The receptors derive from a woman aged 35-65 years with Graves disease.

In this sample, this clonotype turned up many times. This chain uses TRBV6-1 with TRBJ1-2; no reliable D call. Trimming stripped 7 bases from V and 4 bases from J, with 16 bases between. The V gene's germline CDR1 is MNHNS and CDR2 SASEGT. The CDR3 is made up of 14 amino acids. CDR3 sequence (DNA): TGTGCCAGCATGGGGAGGCAGGTCAGCTATGGCTACACCTTC. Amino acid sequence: CASMGRQVSYGYTF.

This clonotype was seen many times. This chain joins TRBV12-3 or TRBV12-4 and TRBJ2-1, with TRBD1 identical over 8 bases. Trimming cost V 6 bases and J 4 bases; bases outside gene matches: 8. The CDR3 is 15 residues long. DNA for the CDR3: TGTGCCAGCAGCCGGGGCACAGGGGGATACAATGAGCAGTTCTTC. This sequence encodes CASSRGTGGYNEQFF.

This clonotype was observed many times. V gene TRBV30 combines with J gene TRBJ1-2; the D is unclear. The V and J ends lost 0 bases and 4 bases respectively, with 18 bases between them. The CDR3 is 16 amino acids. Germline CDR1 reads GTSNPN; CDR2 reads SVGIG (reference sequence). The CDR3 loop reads CAWSVRATSPIYGYTF. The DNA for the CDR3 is TGTGCCTGGAGTGTACGGGCAACTTCTCCCATCTATGGCTACACCTTC.

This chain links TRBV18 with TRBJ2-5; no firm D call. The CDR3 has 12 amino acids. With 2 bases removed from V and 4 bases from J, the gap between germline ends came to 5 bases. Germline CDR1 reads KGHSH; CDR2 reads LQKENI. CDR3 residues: CASSPMAETQYF. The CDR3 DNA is TGTGCCAGCTCACCAATGGCAGAGACCCAGTACTTC. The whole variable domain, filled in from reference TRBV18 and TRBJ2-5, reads NAGVMQNPRHLVRRRGQEARLRCSPMKGHSHVYWYRQLPEEGLKFMVYLQKENIIDESGMPKERFSAEFPKEGPSILRIQQVVRGDSAAYFCASSPMAETQYFGPGTRLLVL.

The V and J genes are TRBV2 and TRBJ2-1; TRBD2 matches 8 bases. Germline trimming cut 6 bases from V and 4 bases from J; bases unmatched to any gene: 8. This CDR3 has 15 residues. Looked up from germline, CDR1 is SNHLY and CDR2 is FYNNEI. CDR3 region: CASSPQRGKYNEQFF. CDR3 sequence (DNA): TGTGCCAGCAGCCCCCAGCGGGGGAAATACAATGAGCAGTTCTTC.

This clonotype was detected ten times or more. This CDR3 is CATSRKGEWGIRNTEAFF. For the CDR3, the DNA is TGTGCCACCAGCAGGAAGGGGGAATGGGGTATTAGGAACACTGAAGCTTTCTTT. The rearrangement uses TRBV15 and TRBJ1-1; TRBD1 is a possible D gene (6 bases). There are 18 residues in the CDR3. The V end was cut by 3 bases, the J end by 1 base, with 21 bases between. The germline CDR1 and CDR2 sequences are LNHNV and YYDKDF (reference sequence). Together with reference TRBV15 and TRBJ1-1, the CDR3 gives the full variable domain: DAMVIQNPRYQVTQFGKPVTLSCSQTLNHNVMYWYQQKSSQAPKLLFHYYDKDFNNEADTPDNFQSRRPNTSFCFLDIRSPGLGDTAMYLCATSRKGEWGIRNTEAFFGQGTRLTVV.

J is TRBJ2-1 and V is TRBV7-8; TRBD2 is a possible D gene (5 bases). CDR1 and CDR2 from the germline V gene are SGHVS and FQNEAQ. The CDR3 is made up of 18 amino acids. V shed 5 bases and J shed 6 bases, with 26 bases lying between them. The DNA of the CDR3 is TGTGCCAGCAGCCCGGCCCGCCTCCCGGGTCTTGGGAGCAATGAGCAGTTCTTC. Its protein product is CASSPARLPGLGSNEQFF.

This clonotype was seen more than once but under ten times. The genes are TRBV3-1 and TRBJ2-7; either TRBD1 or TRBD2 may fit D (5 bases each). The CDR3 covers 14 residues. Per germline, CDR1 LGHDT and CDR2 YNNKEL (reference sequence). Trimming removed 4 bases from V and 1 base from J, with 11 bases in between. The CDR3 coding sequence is TGTGCCAGCAGCCTGGGACGGCTGTCCTACGAGCAGTACTTC. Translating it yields CASSLGRLSYEQYF.

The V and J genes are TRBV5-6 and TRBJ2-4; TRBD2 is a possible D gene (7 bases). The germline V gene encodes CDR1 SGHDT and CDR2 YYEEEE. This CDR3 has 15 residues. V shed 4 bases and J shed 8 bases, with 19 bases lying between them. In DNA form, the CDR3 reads TGTGCCAGCAGCCCTCTTCGGGGGGCCAGGGACATTCAGTACTTC. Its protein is CASSPLRGARDIQYF.

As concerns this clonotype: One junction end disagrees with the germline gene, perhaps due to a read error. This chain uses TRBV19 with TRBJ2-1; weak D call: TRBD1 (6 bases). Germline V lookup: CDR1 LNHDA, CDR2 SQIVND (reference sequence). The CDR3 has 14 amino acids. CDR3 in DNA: TGTGCCAGTAGTAGAGGGGGTTCATACAATAAGCAGTTCTTC. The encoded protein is CASSRGGSYNKQFF.

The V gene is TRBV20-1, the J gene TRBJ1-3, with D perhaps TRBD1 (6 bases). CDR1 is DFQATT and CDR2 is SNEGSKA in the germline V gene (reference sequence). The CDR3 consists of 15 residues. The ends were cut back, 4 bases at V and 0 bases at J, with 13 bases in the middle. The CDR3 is CSATGAAASGNTIYF. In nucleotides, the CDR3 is TGCAGTGCTACAGGGGCCGCGGCCTCTGGAAACACCATATATTTT.

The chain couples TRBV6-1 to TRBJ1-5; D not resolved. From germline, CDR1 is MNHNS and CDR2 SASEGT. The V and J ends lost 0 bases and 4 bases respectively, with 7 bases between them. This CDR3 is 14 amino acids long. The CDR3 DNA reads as TGTGCCAGCAGTGAAGCGCTTCCGAATCAGCCCCAGCATTTT. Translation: CASSEALPNQPQHF.

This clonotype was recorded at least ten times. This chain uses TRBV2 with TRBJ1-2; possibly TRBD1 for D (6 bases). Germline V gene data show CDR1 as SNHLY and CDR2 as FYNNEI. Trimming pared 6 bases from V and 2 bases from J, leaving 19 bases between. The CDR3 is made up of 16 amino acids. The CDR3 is CASRPNRVNSNYGYTF. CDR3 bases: TGTGCCAGCAGGCCGAACAGGGTGAACTCGAACTATGGCTACACCTTC.

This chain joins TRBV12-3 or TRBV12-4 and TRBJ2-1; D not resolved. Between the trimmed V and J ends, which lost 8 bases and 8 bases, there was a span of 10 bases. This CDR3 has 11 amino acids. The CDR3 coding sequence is TGTGCCAGCCGTCTCAGGCATGAGCAGTTCTTC. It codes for CASRLRHEQFF.

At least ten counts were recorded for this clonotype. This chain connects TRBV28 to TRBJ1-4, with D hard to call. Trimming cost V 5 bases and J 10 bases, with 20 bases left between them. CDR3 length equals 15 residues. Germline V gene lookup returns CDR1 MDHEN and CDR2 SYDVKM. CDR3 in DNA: TGTGCCAGCAGTCCAACGGGCTTCGGCCAAGGAAAACTGTTTTTT. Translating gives CASSPTGFGQGKLFF.

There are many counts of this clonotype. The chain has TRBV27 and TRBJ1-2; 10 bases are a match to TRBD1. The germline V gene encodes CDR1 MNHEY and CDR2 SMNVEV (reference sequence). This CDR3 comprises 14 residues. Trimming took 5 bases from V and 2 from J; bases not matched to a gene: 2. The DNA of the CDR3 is TGTGCCAGCAGTATGGGACAGGGGAACTATGGCTACACCTTC. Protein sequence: CASSMGQGNYGYTF.

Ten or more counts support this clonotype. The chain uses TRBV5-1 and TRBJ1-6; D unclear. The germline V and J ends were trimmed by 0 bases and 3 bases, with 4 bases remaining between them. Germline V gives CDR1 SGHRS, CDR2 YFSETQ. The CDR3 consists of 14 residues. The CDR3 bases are TGCGCCAGCAGCTTGGACATCTATAATTCACCCCTCCACTTT. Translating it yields CASSLDIYNSPLHF.

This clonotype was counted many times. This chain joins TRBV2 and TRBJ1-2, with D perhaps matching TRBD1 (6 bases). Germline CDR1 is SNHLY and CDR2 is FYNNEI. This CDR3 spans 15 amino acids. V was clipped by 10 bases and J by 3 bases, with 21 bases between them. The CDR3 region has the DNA TGTGCCACTCCAGGGGCCGCGATGGGTGACTATGGCTACACCTTC. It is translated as CATPGAAMGDYGYTF.

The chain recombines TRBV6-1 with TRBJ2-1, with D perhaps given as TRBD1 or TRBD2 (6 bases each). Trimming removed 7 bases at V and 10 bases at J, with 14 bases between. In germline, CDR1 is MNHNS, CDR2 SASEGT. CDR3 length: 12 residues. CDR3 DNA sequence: TGTGCCAGCACCCGAACCGGGGGCGAGCAGTTCTTC. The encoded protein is CASTRTGGEQFF.

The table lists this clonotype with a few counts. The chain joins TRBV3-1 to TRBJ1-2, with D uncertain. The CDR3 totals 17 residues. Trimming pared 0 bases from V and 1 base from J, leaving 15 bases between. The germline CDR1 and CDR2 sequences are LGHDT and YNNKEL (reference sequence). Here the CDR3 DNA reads TGTGCCAGCAGCCAAGAAGGAGGCCGGCACGATAACTATGGCTACACCTTC. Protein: CASSQEGGRHDNYGYTF.

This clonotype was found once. Written as DNA, the CDR3 is TGTGCCAGCAGTCCGGACAGGGGAAGAACGAGGCAGTACTTC. Translated, it gives CASSPDRGRTRQYF. The V gene is TRBV6-1, the J gene TRBJ2-7, with 9 bases fitting TRBD1. Germline-derived CDR1 and CDR2 are MNHNS and SASEGT. The CDR3 runs to 14 residues. The V gene end was trimmed by 5 bases and the J gene end by 9 bases; junction bases not matched to a gene: 11.

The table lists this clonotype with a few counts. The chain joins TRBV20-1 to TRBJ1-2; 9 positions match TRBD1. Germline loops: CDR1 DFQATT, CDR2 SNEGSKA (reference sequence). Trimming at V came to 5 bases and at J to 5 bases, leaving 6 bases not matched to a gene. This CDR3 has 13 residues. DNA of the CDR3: TGCAGTGCTTCCCGACAGGGGGGATATGGCTACACCTTC. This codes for CSASRQGGYGYTF.

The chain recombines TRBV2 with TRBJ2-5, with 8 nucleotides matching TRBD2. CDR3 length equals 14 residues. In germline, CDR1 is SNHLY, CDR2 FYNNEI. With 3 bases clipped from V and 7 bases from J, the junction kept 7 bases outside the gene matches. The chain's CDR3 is CASSDSGSIGTQYF. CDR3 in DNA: TGTGCCAGCAGTGACAGCGGGAGTATCGGGACCCAGTACTTC.

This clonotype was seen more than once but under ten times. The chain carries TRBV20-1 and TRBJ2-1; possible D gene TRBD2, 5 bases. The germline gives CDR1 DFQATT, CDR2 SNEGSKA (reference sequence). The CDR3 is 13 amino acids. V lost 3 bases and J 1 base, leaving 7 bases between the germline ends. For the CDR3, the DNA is TGCAGTGCTAGCGGGGTGTCCTACAATGAGCAGTTCTTC. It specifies CSASGVSYNEQFF.

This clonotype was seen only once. Written as DNA, the CDR3 is TGCGCCAGCAGCTCCGGGACCAGGTCCTACGAGCAGTACTTC. Translated, it gives CASSSGTRSYEQYF. This chain links TRBV5-1 with TRBJ2-7; TRBD1 or TRBD2 may be the D gene (5 bases each). Looked up from germline, CDR1 is SGHRS and CDR2 is YFSETQ. V was shortened by 3 bases and J by 1 base, with 11 bases between the two germline ends. This CDR3 region has 14 residues.

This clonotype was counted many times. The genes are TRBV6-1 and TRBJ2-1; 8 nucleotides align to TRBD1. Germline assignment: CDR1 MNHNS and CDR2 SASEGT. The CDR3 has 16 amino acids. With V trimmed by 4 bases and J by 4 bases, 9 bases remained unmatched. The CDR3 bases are TGTGCCAGCAGTGGACAGGGGTGGGGGCTTTACAATGAGCAGTTCTTC. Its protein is CASSGQGWGLYNEQFF.

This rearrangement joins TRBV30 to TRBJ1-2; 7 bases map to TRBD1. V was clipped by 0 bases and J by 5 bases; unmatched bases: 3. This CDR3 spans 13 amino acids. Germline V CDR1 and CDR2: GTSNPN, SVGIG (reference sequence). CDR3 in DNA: TGTGCCTGGAGTGTAACGGGACAGTATGGCTACACCTTC. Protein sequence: CAWSVTGQYGYTF.

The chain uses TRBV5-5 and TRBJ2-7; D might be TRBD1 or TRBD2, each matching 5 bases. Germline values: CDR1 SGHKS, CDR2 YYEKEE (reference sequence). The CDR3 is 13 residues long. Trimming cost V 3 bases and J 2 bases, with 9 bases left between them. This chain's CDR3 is CASSWGRTYEQYF. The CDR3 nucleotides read TGTGCCAGCAGCTGGGGGAGAACCTACGAGCAGTACTTC. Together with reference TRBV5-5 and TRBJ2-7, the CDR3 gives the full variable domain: DAGVTQSPTHLIKTRGQQVTLRCSPISGHKSVSWYQQVLGQGPQFIFQYYEKEERGRGNFPDRFSARQFPNYSSELNVNALLLGDSALYLCASSWGRTYEQYFGPGTRLTVT.

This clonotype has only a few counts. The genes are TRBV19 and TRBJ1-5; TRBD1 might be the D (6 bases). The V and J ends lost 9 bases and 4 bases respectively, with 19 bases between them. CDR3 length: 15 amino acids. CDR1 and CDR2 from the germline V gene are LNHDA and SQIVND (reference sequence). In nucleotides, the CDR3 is TGTGCCAGCATGGAGGGGGGGAGGGGGAATCAGCCCCAGCATTTT. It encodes CASMEGGRGNQPQHF.